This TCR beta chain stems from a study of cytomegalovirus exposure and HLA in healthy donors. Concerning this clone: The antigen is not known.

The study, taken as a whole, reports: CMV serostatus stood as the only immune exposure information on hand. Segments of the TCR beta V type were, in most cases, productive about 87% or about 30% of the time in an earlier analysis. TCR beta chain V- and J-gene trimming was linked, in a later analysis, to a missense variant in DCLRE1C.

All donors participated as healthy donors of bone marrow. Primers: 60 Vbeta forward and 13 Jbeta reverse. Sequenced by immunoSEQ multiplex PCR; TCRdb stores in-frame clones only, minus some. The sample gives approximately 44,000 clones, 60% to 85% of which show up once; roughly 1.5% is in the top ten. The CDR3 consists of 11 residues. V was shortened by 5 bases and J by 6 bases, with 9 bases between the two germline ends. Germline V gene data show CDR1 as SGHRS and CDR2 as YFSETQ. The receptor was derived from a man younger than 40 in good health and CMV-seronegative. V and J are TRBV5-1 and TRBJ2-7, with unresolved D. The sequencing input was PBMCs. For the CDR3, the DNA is TGCGCCAGCAGGCAAGAGAGCGAGCAGTACTTC. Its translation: CASRQESEQYF. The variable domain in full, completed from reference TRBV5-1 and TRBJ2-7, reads KAGVTQTPRYLIKTRGQQVTLSCSPISGHRSVSWYQQTPGQGLQFLFEYFSETQRNKGNFPGRFSGRQFSNSRSEMNVSTLELGDSALYLCASRQESEQYFGPGTRLTVT.